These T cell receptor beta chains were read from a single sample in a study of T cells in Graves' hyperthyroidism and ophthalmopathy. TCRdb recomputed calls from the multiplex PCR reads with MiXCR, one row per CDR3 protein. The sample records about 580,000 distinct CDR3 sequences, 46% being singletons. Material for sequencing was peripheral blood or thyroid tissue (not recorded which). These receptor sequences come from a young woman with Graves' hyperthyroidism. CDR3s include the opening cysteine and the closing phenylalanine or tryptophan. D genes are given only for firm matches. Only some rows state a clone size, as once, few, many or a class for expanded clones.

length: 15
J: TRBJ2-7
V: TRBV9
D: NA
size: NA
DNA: TGTGCCAGCAGCCCCCGCGGTGGCCCAATTTACGAGCAGTACTTC
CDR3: CASSPRGGPIYEQYF

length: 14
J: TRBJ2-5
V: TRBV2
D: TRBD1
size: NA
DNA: TGTGCCAGCGGTACGGGACAGGGTGAAGAGACCCAGTACTTC
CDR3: CASGTGQGEETQYF

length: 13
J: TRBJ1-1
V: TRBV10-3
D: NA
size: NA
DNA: TGTGCCATCAGGATCAGGGATTACACTGAAGCTTTCTTT
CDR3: CAIRIRDYTEAFF

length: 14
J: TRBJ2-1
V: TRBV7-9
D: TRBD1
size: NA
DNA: TGTGCCAGCAGCTTAACAGGGGGGAACAATGAGCAGTTCTTC
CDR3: CASSLTGGNNEQFF

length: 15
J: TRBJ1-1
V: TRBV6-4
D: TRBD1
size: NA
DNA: TGTGCCAGCAGTGACCTCAAGACAGGGGACACTGAAGCTTTCTTT
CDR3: CASSDLKTGDTEAFF

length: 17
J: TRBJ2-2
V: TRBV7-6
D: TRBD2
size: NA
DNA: TGTGCCAGCAGCCGAGCGAGCGGGAAGGTGGACACCGGGGAGCTGTTTTTT
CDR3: CASSRASGKVDTGELFF

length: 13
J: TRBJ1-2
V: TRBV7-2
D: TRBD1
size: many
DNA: TGTGCCAGCAGCCTCCGACAGGGGCATGGCTACACCTTC
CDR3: CASSLRQGHGYTF

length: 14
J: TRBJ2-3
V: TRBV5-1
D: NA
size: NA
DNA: TGCGCCAGCAGCTTGGTTGGTTTTTTAGATACGCAGTATTTT
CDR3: CASSLVGFLDTQYF

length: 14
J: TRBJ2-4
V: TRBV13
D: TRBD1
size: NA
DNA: TGTGCCAGCAGACCTCCGGGACAGGGAAACATTCGGTACTTC
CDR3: CASRPPGQGNIRYF

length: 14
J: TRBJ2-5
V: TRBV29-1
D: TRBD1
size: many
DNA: TGCAGCGTTGAAGACGGGTCACAGGGGGGGACCCAGTACTTC
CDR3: CSVEDGSQGGTQYF

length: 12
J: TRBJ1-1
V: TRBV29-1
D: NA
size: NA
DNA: TGCAGCGTCCAGGGTCGGAACACTGAAGCTTTCTTT
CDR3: CSVQGRNTEAFF

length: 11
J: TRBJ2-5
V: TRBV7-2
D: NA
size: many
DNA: TGTGCCAGCAGCCCTTCAAAGACCCAGTACTTC
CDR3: CASSPSKTQYF

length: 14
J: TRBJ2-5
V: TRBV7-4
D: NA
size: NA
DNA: TGTGCCAGCAGTTCTGGACGGACGCCGGAGACCCAGTACTTC
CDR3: CASSSGRTPETQYF

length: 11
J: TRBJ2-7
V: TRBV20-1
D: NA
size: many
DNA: TGCAGCGGGAAACGGGCCCCAGGGCAGTACTTC
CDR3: CSGKRAPGQYF

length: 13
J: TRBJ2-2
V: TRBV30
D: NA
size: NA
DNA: TGTGCCTGGAGTCGAAGTTCAACCGGGGAGCTGTTTTTT
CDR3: CAWSRSSTGELFF

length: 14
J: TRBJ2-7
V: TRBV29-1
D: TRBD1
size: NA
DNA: TGCAGCGTTGAACCGGGACAGGGGAGGTACGAGCAGTACTTC
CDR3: CSVEPGQGRYEQYF

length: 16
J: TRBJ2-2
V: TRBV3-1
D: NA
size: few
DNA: TGTGCCAGCAGCCAAGCTTGGGGGGCGCCCACCGGGGAGCTGTTTTTT
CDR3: CASSQAWGAPTGELFF